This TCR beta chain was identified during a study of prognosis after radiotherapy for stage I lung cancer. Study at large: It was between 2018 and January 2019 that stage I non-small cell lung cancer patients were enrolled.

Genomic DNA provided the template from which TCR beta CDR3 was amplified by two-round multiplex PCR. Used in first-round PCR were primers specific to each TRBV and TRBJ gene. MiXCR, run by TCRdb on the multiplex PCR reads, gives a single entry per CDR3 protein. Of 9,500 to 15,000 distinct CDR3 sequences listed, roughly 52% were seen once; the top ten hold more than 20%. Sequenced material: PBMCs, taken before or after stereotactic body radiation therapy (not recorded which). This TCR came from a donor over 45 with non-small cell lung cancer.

The CDR3 loop reads CASSYPGLNTEAFF. The CDR3 DNA follows: TGTGCCAGCAGTTACCCCGGACTGAACACTGAAGCTTTCTTT. The chain joins TRBV6-5 to TRBJ1-1; D unresolved. Trimming took 2 bases from V and 0 from J, leaving 7 bases between them. The CDR3 extends over 14 amino acids. Per the germline V gene, CDR1 is MNHEY and CDR2 is SVGAGI.